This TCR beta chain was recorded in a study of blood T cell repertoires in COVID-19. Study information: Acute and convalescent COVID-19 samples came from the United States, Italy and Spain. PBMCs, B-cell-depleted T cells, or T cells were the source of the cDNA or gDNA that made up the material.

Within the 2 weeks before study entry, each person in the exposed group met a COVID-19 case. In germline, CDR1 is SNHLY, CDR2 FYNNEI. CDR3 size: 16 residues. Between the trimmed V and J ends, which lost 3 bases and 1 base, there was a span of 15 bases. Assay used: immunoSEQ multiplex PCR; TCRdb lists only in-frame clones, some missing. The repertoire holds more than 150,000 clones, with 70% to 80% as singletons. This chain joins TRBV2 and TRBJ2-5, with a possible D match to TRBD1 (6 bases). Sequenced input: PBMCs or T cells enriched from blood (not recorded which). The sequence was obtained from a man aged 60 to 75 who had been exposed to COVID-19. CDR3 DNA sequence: TGTGCCAGCAGTGAGGTCGGCAGGGGATCCCAAGAGACCCAGTACTTC. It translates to CASSEVGRGSQETQYF.